This T cell receptor beta chain was obtained from a study of primary melanoma T cells and metastatic recurrence. The overall study: Samples were primary melanomas of stage T2 to T4. Study results and caveats: T-cell fraction over 20% seemed protective regardless of ulceration or nodes. A T-cell-mediated antitumor response in primary melanoma was only suggested. Reportedly, T-cell fraction predicted progression-free survival beyond thickness, ulceration, mitoses, age.

This clone is a singleton in its sample. Its antigen remains unknown. Assay: immunoSEQ multiplex PCR; the TCRdb copy retains only in-frame clones and omits some. The sample holds roughly 150 clones; roughly 93% are singletons and the top ten take about 14%. CDR3 length: 15 amino acids. CDR1 is MDHEN and CDR2 is SYDVKM in the germline V gene. V lost 4 bases, J lost 1 base, and 8 bases lay in between. The sequence was obtained from a human donor with melanoma. The chain carries TRBV28 and TRBJ2-6, with D perhaps TRBD1 (6 bases). Sequencing was carried out using melanoma tumor tissue. CDR3: CASSSTGSGANVLTF. The CDR3 DNA follows: TGTGCCAGCAGTTCTACAGGGTCTGGGGCCAACGTCCTGACTTTC. The entire variable domain, with the rest obtained from reference TRBV28 and TRBJ2-6, is as follows: DVKVTQSSRYLVKRTGEKVFLECVQDMDHENMFWYRQDPGLGLRLIYFSYDVKMKEKGDIPEGYSVSREKKERFSLILESASTNQTSMYLCASSSTGSGANVLTFGAGSRLTVL.